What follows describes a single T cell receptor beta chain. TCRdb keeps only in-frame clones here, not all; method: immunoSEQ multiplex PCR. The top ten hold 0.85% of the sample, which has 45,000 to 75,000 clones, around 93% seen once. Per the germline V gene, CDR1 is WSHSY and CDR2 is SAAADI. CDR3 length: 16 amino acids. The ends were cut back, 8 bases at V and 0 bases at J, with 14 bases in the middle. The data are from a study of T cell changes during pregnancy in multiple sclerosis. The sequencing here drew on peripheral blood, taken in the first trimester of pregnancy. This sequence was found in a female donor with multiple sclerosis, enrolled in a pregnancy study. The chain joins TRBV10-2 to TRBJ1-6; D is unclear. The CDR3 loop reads CASQAGSRSYNSPLHF. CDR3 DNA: TGCGCCAGCCAGGCAGGCTCCCGCTCCTATAATTCACCCCTCCACTTT.